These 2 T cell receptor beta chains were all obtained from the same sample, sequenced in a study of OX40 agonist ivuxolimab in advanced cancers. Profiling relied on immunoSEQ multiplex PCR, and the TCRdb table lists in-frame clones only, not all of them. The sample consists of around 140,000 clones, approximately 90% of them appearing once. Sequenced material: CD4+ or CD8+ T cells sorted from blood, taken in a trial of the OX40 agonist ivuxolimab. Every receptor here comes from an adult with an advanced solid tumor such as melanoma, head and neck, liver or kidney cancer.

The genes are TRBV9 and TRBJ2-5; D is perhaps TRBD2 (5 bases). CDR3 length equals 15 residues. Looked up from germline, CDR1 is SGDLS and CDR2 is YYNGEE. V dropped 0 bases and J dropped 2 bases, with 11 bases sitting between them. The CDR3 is CASSVAPSSQETQYF. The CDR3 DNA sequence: TGTGCCAGCAGCGTAGCTCCTAGCAGTCAAGAGACCCAGTACTTC.

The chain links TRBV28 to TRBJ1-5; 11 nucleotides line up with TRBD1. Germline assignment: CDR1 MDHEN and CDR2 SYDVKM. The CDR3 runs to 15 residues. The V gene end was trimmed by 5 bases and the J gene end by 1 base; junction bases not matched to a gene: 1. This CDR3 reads CASSRDRGSNQPQHF. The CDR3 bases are TGTGCCAGCAGTAGGGACAGGGGGAGCAATCAGCCCCAGCATTTT.